One T cell receptor beta chain is described in this entry. Its matching antigen is unknown. Germline CDR1 and CDR2: ENHRY and SYGVKD. The CDR3 runs to 14 residues. V was pared by 5 bases and J by 2 bases, with 11 bases between. This sample is part of a study of shared clonotypes between healthy human individuals. On the study more broadly: CD8 memory received one plate per donor, CD8 naive two, CD4 memory three and CD4 naive three. Notes on the study in general: Shared clonotypes across all four donors exceeded non-shared ones in generation probability.

The data were produced by immunoSEQ multiplex PCR, yet TCRdb's version contains in-frame clones alone and is incomplete. Of just over 2,000,000 clones in the sample, roughly 96% are singletons; the top ten hold 0.1% to 0.15%. There were only Caucasian adults among the donors, and all lived in Nashville, Tennessee. The receptor comes from a man aged 18 to 30 in good health. Sequenced: naive CD4+ T cells sorted from blood. As to subset: CD45RA+ positively selected. The chain links TRBV10-3 to TRBJ2-3; perhaps TRBD2 as D (6 bases). The chain's CDR3 is CAISTRGTTDTQYF. The CDR3 region has the DNA TGTGCCATCAGTACACGGGGGACCACAGATACGCAGTATTTT.